Here is one TCR beta chain with its context. Intraepithelial and lamina propria lymphocytes were freed from processed graft tissue. CDR3 length equals 16 residues. The sample is drawn from a study of graft-versus-host responses after intestinal transplantation. Clones were sequenced by immunoSEQ multiplex PCR, and TCRdb holds only the in-frame ones, with some missing. The profile shows about 9,600 clones, 75% to 90% of them singletons. The starting material was ileum tissue, obtained around 700 days after intestinal transplantation. This chain links TRBV7-5 with TRBJ2-5; the table's D call, TRBD2, was not checked against the DNA. TRBV7-5 is a known pseudogene. The source is a human patient who received an intestinal transplant, so some T cells may come from the graft donor. The CDR3, as DNA: TGTGTCAGGCTACCGGGGTGGACTAGCTTCAAAGAGACCCAGTACTTC. Encoded protein: CVRLPGWTSFKETQYF.